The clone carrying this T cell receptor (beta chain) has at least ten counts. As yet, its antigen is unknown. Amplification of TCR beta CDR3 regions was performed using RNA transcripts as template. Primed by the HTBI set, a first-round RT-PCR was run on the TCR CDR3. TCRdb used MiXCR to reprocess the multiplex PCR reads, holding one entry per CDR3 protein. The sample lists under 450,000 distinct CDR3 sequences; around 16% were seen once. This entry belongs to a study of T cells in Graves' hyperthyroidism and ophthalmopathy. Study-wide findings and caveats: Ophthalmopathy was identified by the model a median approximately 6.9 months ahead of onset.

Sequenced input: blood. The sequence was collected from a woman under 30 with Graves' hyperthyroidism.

The CDR3 protein is CASSYTTSGLQYF. CDR3 DNA sequence: TGTGCCAGCAGTTATACGACTAGCGGGCTCCAGTACTTC. The V and J genes are TRBV6-2 or TRBV6-3 and TRBJ2-5; TRBD2 matches 10 bases. Trimming at V came to 3 bases and at J to 10 bases, leaving 5 bases not matched to a gene. Germline V gives CDR1 MNHEY, CDR2 SVGEGT. The CDR3 spans 13 residues.